This entry concerns a single TCR beta chain. Profiled with immunoSEQ multiplex PCR; TCRdb holds only in-frame clones, not every one. The sample has 87,000 or so clones; just over 90% are singletons. The sample originates from a study of technical replicates of blood from a handful of donors. The germline CDR1 and CDR2 sequences are SGHTA and FQGTGA. The length of the CDR3 is 15 residues. V was trimmed by 2 bases and J by 11 bases, leaving 16 bases between them. The source material was T cells isolated from PBMCs. This rearrangement joins TRBV7-3 to TRBJ1-6, with a tentative D call TRBD1 (5 bases). The sequence derives from a human donor in good health. Written as DNA, the CDR3 is TGTGCCAGCAGCTTATATAGGGGCGAAGGGGCACCCCTCCACTTT. Protein product: CASSLYRGEGAPLHF.